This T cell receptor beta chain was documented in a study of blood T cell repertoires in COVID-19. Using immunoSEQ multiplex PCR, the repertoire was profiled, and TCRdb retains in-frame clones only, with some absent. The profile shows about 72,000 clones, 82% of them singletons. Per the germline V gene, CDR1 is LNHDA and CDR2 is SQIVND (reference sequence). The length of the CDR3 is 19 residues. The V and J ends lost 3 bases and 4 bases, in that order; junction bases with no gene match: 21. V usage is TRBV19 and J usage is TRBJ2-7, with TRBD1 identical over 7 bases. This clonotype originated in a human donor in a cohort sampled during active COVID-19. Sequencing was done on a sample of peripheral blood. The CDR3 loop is CASSILFLPDRVEEYEQYF. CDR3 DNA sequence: TGTGCCAGTAGTATTCTATTCCTACCCGACAGGGTAGAAGAGTACGAGCAGTACTTC.